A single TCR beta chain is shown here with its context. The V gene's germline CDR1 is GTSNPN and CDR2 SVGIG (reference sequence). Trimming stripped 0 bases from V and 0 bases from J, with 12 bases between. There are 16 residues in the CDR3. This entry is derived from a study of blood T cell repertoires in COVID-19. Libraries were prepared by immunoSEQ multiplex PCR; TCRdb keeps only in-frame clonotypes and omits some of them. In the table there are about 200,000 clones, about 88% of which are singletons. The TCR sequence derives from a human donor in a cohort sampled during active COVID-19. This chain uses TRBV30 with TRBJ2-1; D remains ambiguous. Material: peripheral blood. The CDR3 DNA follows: TGTGCCTGGAGTGTACTGCCTCAAAGCTCCTACAATGAGCAGTTCTTC. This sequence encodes CAWSVLPQSSYNEQFF.